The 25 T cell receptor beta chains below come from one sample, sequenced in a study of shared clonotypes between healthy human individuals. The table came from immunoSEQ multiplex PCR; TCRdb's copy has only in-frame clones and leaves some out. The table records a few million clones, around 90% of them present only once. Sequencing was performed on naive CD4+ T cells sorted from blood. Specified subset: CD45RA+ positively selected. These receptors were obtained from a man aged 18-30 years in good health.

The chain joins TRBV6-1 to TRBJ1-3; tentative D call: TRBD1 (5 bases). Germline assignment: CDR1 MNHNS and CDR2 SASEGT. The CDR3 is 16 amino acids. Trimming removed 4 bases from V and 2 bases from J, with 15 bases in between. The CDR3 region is CASSVPGTPTGNTIYF. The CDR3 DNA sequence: TGTGCCAGCAGTGTTCCCGGGACTCCGACTGGAAACACCATATATTTT.

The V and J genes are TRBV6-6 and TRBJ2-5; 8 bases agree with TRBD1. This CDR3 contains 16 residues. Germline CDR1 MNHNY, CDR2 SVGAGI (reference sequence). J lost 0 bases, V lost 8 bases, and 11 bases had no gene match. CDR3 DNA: TGTGCCAGCCATCCCATCAGGGACAGGTACCAAGAGACCCAGTACTTC. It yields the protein CASHPIRDRYQETQYF.

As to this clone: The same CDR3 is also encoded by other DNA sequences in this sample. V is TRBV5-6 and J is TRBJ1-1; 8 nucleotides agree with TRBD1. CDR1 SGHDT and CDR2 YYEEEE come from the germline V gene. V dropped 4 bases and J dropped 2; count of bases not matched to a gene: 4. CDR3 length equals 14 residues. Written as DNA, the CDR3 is TGTGCCAGCAGCCTGGGACAGGCTAACACTGAAGCTTTCTTT. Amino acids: CASSLGQANTEAFF.

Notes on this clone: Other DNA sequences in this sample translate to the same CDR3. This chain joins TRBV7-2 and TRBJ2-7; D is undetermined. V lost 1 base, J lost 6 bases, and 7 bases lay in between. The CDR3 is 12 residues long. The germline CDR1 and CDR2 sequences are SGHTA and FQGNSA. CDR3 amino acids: CASSLVGLEQYF. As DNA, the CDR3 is TGTGCCAGCAGCTTAGTAGGGCTCGAGCAGTACTTC.

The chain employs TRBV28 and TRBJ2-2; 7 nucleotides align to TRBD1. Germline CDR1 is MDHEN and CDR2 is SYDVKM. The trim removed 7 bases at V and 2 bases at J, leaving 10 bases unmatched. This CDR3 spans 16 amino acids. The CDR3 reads CASTSPDRLNTGELFF. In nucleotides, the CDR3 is TGTGCCAGCACCTCGCCGGACAGGCTCAACACCGGGGAGCTGTTTTTT.

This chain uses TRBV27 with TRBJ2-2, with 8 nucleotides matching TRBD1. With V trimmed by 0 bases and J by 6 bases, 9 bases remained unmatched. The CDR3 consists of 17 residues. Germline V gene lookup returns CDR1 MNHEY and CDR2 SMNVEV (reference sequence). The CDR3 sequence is CASSLSPRTGRAGELFF. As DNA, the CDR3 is TGTGCCAGCAGTTTATCCCCGAGGACAGGGAGAGCCGGGGAGCTGTTTTTT.

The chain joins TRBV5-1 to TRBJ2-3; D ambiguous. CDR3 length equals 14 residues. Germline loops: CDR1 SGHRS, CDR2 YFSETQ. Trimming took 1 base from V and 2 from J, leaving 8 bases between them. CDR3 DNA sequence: TGCGCCAGCAGCTTGCCACAAAACACAGATACGCAGTATTTT. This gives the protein CASSLPQNTDTQYF.

The CDR3 DNA is TGTGCCAGCAGCTCCCCGGGACAGGCTCGCGGAAACACCATATATTTT. Translating it yields CASSSPGQARGNTIYF. The chain couples TRBV7-9 to TRBJ1-3; 8 bases align to TRBD1. This CDR3 region has 16 residues. The V gene end was trimmed by 4 bases and the J gene end by 4 bases; junction bases not matched to a gene: 9. Germline loops: CDR1 SEHNR, CDR2 FQNEAQ (reference sequence).

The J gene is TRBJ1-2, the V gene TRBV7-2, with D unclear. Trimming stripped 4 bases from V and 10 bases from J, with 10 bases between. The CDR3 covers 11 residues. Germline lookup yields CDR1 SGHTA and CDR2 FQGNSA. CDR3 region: CASSSSFFYTF. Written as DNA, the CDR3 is TGTGCCAGCAGCTCCAGTTTCTTCTACACCTTC.

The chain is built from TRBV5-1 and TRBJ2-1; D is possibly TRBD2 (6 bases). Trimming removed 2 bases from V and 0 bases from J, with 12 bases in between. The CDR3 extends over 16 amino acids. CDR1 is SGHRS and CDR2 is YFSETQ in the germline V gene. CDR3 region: CASSFDRAGSYNEQFF. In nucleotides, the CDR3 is TGCGCCAGCAGCTTCGACAGAGCGGGCTCCTACAATGAGCAGTTCTTC.

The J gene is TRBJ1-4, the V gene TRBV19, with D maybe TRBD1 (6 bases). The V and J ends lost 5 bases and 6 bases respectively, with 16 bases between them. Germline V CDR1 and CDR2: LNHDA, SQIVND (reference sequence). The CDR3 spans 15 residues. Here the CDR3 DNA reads TGTGCCAGTAGTGGAACAGGGTTGGTTGATGAAAAACTGTTTTTT. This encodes CASSGTGLVDEKLFF.

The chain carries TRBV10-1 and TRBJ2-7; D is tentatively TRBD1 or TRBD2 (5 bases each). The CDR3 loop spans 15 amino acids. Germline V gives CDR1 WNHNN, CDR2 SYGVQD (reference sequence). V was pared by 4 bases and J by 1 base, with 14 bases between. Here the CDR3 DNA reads TGCGCCAGCAGTGTCTCCGGGACCGATTCCTACGAGCAGTACTTC. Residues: CASSVSGTDSYEQYF.

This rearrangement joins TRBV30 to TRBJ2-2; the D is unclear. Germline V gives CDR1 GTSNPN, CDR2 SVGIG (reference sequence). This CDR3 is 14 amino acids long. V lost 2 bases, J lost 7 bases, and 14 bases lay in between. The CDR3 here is CAWSIWGLNGELFF. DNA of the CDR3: TGTGCCTGGAGTATCTGGGGATTAAACGGGGAGCTGTTTTTT.

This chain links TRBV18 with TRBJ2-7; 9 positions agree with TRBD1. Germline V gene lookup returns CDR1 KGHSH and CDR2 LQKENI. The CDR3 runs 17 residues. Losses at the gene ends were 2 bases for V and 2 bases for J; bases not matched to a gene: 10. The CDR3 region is CASSPWTGAATTYEQYF. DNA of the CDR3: TGTGCCAGCTCACCATGGACAGGGGCCGCCACCACCTACGAGCAGTACTTC.

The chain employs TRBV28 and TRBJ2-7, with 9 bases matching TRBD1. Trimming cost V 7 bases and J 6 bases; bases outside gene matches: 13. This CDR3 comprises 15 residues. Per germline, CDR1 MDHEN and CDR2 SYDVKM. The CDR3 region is CASTSPGTGSFEQYF. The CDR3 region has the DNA TGTGCCAGCACCAGCCCCGGGACAGGGAGTTTCGAGCAGTACTTC.

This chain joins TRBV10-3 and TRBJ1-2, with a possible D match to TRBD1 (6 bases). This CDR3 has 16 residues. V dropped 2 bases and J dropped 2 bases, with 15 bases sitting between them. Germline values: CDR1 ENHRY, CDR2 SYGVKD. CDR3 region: CAISEGQGPPNYGYTF. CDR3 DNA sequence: TGTGCCATCAGTGAGGGTCAGGGGCCTCCAAACTATGGCTACACCTTC.

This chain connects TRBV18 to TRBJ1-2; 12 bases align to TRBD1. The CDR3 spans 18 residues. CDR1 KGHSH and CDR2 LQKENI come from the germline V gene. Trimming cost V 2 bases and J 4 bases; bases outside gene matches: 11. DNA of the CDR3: TGTGCCAGCTCACCAATGACCGGGACAGGGGGCAGAGGCTATGGCTACACCTTC. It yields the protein CASSPMTGTGGRGYGYTF.

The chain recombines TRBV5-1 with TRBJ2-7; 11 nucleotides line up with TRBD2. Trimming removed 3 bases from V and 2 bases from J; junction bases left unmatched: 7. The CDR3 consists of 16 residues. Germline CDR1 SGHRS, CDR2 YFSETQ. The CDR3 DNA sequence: TGCGCCAGCAGCTCCCGGGCTAGCGGGGGGACCTACGAGCAGTACTTC. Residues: CASSSRASGGTYEQYF.

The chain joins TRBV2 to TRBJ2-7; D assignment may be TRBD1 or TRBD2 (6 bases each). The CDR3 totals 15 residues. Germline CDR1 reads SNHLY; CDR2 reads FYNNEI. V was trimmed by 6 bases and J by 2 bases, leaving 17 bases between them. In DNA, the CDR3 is TGTGCCAGCAGCCTCCTTCTAGGGGGGCCCTACGAGCAGTACTTC. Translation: CASSLLLGGPYEQYF.

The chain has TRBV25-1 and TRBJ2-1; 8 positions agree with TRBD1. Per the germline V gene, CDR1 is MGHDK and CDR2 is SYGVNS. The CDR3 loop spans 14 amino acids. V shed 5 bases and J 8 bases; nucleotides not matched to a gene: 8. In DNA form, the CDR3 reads TGTGCCAGCAGTCCAACCGACAGGGGTCATGAGCAGTTCTTC. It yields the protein CASSPTDRGHEQFF.

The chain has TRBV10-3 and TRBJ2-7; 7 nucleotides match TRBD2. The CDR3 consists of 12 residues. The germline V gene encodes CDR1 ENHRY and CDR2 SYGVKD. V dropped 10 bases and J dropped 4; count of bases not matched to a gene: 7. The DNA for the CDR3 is TGTGCCACGAGCATCGGGGGGTACGAGCAGTACTTC. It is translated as CATSIGGYEQYF.

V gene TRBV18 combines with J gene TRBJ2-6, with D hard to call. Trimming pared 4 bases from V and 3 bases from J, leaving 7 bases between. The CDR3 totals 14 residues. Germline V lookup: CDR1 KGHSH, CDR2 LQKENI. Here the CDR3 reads CASSREYGANVLTF. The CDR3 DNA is TGTGCCAGCTCACGGGAATATGGGGCCAACGTCCTGACTTTC.

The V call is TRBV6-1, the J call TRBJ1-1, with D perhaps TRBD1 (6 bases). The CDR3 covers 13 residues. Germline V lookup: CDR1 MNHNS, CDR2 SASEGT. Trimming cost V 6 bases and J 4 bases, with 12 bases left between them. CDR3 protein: CASRARGITEAFF. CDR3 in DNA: TGTGCCAGCAGGGCGAGGGGGATCACTGAAGCTTTCTTT.

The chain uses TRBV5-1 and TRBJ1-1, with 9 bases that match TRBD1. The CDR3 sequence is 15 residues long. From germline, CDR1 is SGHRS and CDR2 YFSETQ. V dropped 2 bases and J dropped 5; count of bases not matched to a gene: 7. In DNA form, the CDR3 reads TGCGCCAGCAGCTTAATAACAGGGGGCTGGACTGAAGCTTTCTTT. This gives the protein CASSLITGGWTEAFF. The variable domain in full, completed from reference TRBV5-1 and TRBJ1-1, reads KAGVTQTPRYLIKTRGQQVTLSCSPISGHRSVSWYQQTPGQGLQFLFEYFSETQRNKGNFPGRFSGRQFSNSRSEMNVSTLELGDSALYLCASSLITGGWTEAFFGQGTRLTVV.

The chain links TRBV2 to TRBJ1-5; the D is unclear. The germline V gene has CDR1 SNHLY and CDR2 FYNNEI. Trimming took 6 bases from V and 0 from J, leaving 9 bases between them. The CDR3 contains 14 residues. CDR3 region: CASSVDGSNQPQHF. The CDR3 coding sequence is TGTGCCAGCAGCGTGGACGGTAGCAATCAGCCCCAGCATTTT.